The sequence of this T cell receptor (beta chain) was determined in a study of cytomegalovirus exposure and HLA in healthy donors. At the level of the study: Of all 400 or so donors who were genotyped, 80% to 85% belonged to the Caucasian-associated ancestry cluster. Overall study results and limits: Highest at DRB1 and lowest at HLA-C, TCR association rates differed among HLA loci in a later analysis.

Primers included in the PCR were 60 Vbeta and 13 Jbeta primers. Using immunoSEQ multiplex PCR, the repertoire was profiled, and TCRdb retains in-frame clones only, with some absent. The table shows 99,000 or so clones, with approximately 76% occurring only once. On this clone itself: What it binds is unknown.

Germline CDR1 and CDR2: GTSNPN and SVGIG (reference sequence). With 7 bases removed from V and 1 base from J, the gap between germline ends came to 14 bases. This CDR3 comprises 13 residues. This receptor was identified in a woman in her late teens or twenties in good health and CMV-seropositive. The sample consisted of PBMCs. V and J are TRBV30 and TRBJ2-7, with a weak D call TRBD1 (5 bases). The CDR3 reads CASSPTVSYEQYF. CDR3 nucleotides: TGTGCCTCCTCCCCGACAGTTTCCTACGAGCAGTACTTC.